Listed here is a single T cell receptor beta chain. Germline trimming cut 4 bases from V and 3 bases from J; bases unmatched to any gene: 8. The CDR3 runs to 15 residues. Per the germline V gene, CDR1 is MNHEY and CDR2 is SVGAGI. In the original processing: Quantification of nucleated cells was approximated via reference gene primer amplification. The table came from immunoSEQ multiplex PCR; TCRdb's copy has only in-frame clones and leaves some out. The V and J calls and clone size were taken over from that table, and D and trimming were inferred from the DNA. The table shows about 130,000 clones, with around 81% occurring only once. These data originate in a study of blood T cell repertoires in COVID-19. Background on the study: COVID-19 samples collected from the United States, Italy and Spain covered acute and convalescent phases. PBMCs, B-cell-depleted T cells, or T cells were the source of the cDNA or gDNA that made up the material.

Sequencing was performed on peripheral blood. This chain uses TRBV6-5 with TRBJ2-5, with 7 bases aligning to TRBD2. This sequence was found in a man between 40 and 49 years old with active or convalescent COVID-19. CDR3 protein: CASSSTGTTKETQYF. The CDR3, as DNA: TGTGCCAGCAGTTCCACCGGGACTACCAAAGAGACCCAGTACTTC.